This TCR beta chain originates from a study of blood T cell repertoires in COVID-19. Study details: Spain, Italy and the United States supplied samples that represented acute and convalescent COVID-19. T cells, B-cell-depleted T cells, or PBMCs provided the cDNA or gDNA that served as material.

Germline CDR1 reads LNHDA; CDR2 reads SQIVND (reference sequence). Trimming at V came to 8 bases and at J to 0 bases, leaving 7 bases not matched to a gene. The CDR3 is 15 amino acids. As originally analysed: Estimated nucleated cell counts came from reference gene primer amplification. Measured with immunoSEQ multiplex PCR; TCRdb has only the in-frame clones, and not every one. That table furnishes V, J and clone size, whereas the DNA furnished D and trimming. The data show roughly 210,000 clones, with 88% seen just once and around 1.6% held by the top ten. V is TRBV19 and J is TRBJ1-5; TRBD1 aligns across 7 bases. Sequenced material: peripheral blood. The origin of this receptor is a man between 65 and 85 years old with acute or convalescent COVID-19. CDR3 nucleotide sequence: TGTGCCAGTGGCGTACAGGGGAATAGCAATCAGCCCCAGCATTTT. Amino acid sequence: CASGVQGNSNQPQHF.